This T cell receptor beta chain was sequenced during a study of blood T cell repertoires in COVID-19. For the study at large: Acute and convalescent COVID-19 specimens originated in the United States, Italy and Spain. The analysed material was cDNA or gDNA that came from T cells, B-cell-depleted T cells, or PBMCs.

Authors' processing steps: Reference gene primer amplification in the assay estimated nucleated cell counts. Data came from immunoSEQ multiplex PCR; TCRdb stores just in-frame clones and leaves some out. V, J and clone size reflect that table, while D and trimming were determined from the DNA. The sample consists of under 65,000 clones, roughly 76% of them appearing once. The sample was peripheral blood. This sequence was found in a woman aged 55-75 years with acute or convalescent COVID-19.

CDR3 bases: TGTGCCAGCAGCTCTCCGGGACAGGGGAAAACTGAAGCTTTCTTT. Translating it yields CASSSPGQGKTEAFF. J is TRBJ1-1 and V is TRBV13, with TRBD1 identical over 10 bases. Germline-derived CDR1 and CDR2 are PRHDT and FYEKMQ (reference sequence). J lost 5 bases, V lost 4 bases, and 7 bases had no gene match. This CDR3 contains 15 residues. Drawing the rest from reference TRBV13 and TRBJ1-1, the complete variable domain is AAGVIQSPRHLIKEKRETATLKCYPIPRHDTVYWYQQGPGQDPQFLISFYEKMQSDKGSIPDRFSAQQFSDYHSELNMSSLELGDSALYFCASSSPGQGKTEAFFGQGTRLTVV.